This section outlines one TCR beta chain sequence together with its context. Its antigen is undetermined. This entry comes from a study of response to subunit inactivated influenza vaccine. Regarding the study as a whole: Authors suggested each seasonal influenza vaccination recruits few new T cells.

This CDR3 spans 16 amino acids. CDR1 is ENHRY, CDR2 SYGVKD, per germline. Between the trimmed V and J ends, which lost 3 bases and 4 bases, there was a span of 13 bases. TCRdb ran MiXCR on the RT-PCR reads and lists one entry per CDR3 protein. The sample includes 500,000 or so distinct CDR3 sequences, approximately 16% of them seen just once. The input for sequencing was CD4+ T cells sorted from PBMCs, taken less than 30 months after vaccination. The chain joins TRBV10-3 to TRBJ2-6, with D possibly being TRBD1 (5 bases). This sequence was found in a man aged 50-75 years who received an inactivated influenza vaccine. CDR3 in amino acids: CAISEVDRTGANVLTF. The CDR3 bases are TGTGCCATCAGTGAAGTCGACAGAACCGGGGCCAACGTCCTGACTTTC.